One TCR beta chain is described in this entry. Germline assignment: CDR1 SGHRS and CDR2 YFSETQ. The ends lost 6 bases at V and 5 bases at J; junction bases unmatched: 4. This CDR3 has 12 amino acids. Only in-frame clones appear in the TCRdb table, and some are missing; sequencing was by immunoSEQ multiplex PCR. The sample lists roughly 130,000 clones; around 93% were seen once. This entry belongs to a study of control samples from healthy donors and cancer patients. This sequence joins TRBV5-1 and TRBJ2-7; 8 nucleotides line up with TRBD1. The source is a man in his fifties with head and neck cancer. Sequenced sample: PBMCs. Written as DNA, the CDR3 is TGCGCCAGCACCTTACAGGGGGACGAGCAGTACTTC. As protein: CASTLQGDEQYF.